Below, 17 T cell receptor beta chains from the same sample are listed, as sequenced in a study of T cell repertoires in aging, cancer and after chemotherapy. The template was genomic DNA from peripheral blood, not RNA. TRB rearrangements spanning V, D and J were amplified using mixed TRB-A/B primers. In TCRdb, the multiplex PCR reads were re-called with MiXCR into one record per CDR3 protein. The table lists about 13,000 distinct CDR3 sequences, 25% to 30% of them singletons. Sequenced: blood. The receptors derive from a human donor with a blood cancer.

The CDR3 nucleotides read TGTGCCAGCTCTCCCTCGCCTAGACAGAGCACAGATACGCAGTATTTT. This encodes CASSPSPRQSTDTQYF. The genes are TRBV2 and TRBJ2-3, with D perhaps TRBD1 (5 bases). This CDR3 comprises 16 residues. Trimming left V 8 bases short and J 0 bases short, with 18 bases between. CDR1 and CDR2 from the germline V gene are SNHLY and FYNNEI.

This clonotype is deemed medium-sized. The chain combines TRBV12-3 or TRBV12-4 with TRBJ1-1; D not certain. V dropped 1 base and J dropped 1 base, with 4 bases sitting between them. The CDR3 covers 13 residues. CDR3 sequence reads: CASSLGPNTEAFF. In nucleotides, the CDR3 is TGTGCCAGCAGTTTAGGGCCGAACACTGAAGCTTTCTTT.

In its sample, this clonotype ranks as medium-sized. The chain is built from TRBV27 and TRBJ2-3; perhaps TRBD2 as D (5 bases). The CDR3 consists of 16 residues. Trimming removed 4 bases at V and 0 bases at J, with 14 bases between. CDR1 is MNHEY and CDR2 is SMNVEV in the germline V gene (reference sequence). The CDR3 bases are TGTGCCAGCAGTTGGTCACGGGGAACTAGCACAGATACGCAGTATTTT. This translates into CASSWSRGTSTDTQYF.

The chain has TRBV7-9 and TRBJ1-1; 8 nucleotides line up with TRBD1. The CDR3 contains 13 residues. Unmatched junction bases numbered 1, after V lost 4 bases and J lost 3 bases. Germline V gives CDR1 SEHNR, CDR2 FQNEAQ (reference sequence). The CDR3 spells CASSWTGYTEAFF. The CDR3 DNA follows: TGTGCCAGCAGCTGGACAGGGTACACTGAAGCTTTCTTT.

This clonotype is judged medium-sized. The V call is TRBV29-1, the J call TRBJ2-4; the D gene is possibly TRBD1 (5 bases). V was clipped by 0 bases and J by 0 bases, with 12 bases between them. The CDR3 consists of 16 residues. Germline values: CDR1 SQVTM, CDR2 ANQGSEA. CDR3: CSVEDLTESAKNIQYF. The CDR3 nucleotides read TGCAGCGTTGAAGATCTGACAGAGTCAGCCAAAAACATTCAGTACTTC.

This clonotype was found a few times. V and J are TRBV5-1 and TRBJ2-5; 9 bases fit TRBD1. The J segment lost 5 bases and the V segment lost 0 bases, leaving 5 bases of the junction unmatched. In germline, CDR1 is SGHRS, CDR2 YFSETQ. The CDR3 totals 15 residues. CDR3 sequence reads: CASSLEGTGWETQYF. Written as DNA, the CDR3 is TGCGCCAGCAGCTTGGAGGGGACAGGGTGGGAGACCCAGTACTTC.

The chain is built from TRBV7-2 and TRBJ1-2; D perhaps matches TRBD1 (5 bases). V lost 4 bases and J lost 8, with 14 bases in between. The CDR3 contains 13 residues. Germline V gives CDR1 SGHTA, CDR2 FQGNSA. CDR3 nucleotide sequence: TGTGCCAGCAGCTCCCAGGGCATAGGGGGCTACACCTTC. This translates into CASSSQGIGGYTF. Variable domain in full (rest from reference TRBV7-2 and TRBJ1-2): GAGVSQSPSNKVTEKGKDVELRCDPISGHTALYWYRQSLGQGLEFLIYFQGNSAPDKSGLPSDRFSAERTGGSVSTLTIQRTQQEDSAVYLCASSSQGIGGYTFGSGTRLTVV.

This clonotype rates as medium-sized. CDR3 region: CASSRKLAGGLNEQFF. CDR3 nucleotides: TGTGCCAGCAGTCGCAAACTAGCGGGGGGCTTAAATGAGCAGTTCTTC. The rearrangement joins TRBV6-5 to TRBJ2-1; 12 positions match TRBD2. Trimming removed 5 bases from V and 7 bases from J; junction bases left unmatched: 9. CDR3 size: 16 residues. The germline V gene encodes CDR1 MNHEY and CDR2 SVGAGI.

By its share, this clonotype is medium-sized. This chain uses TRBV15 with TRBJ1-2; no reliable D call. Trimming stripped 0 bases from V and 2 bases from J, with 4 bases between. Germline V gene sequence: CDR1 LNHNV, CDR2 YYDKDF (reference sequence). The CDR3 length is 13 residues. In DNA, the CDR3 is TGTGCCACCAGCAGAGAGCCGAACTATGGCTACACCTTC. Residues: CATSREPNYGYTF.

This CDR3 is CATYPVGLGYTF. CDR3 coding DNA: TGTGCCACCTACCCCGTGGGGCTTGGCTACACCTTC. V is TRBV24-1 and J is TRBJ1-2, with a weak D call TRBD1 (5 bases). Trimming stripped 9 bases from V and 7 bases from J, with 14 bases between. Germline V gene sequence: CDR1 KGHDR, CDR2 SFDVKD. The CDR3 spans 12 residues.

This clonotype rates as medium-sized. The rearrangement links TRBV27 to TRBJ2-1; no reliable D call. CDR1 and CDR2 from the germline V gene are MNHEY and SMNVEV (reference sequence). The CDR3 is 12 amino acids. Trimming shortened V by 2 bases and J by 7 bases, and 6 bases separated the two germline ends. This CDR3 is CASSLNGNEQFF. For the CDR3, the DNA is TGTGCCAGCAGTTTAAACGGGAATGAGCAGTTCTTC.

V gene TRBV19 combines with J gene TRBJ2-2, with a possible D match to TRBD2 (6 bases). V was pared by 2 bases and J by 11 bases, with 9 bases between. Germline V gene data show CDR1 as LNHDA and CDR2 as SQIVND (reference sequence). The CDR3 runs to 12 residues. CDR3 protein: CASSITAGELFF. In nucleotides, the CDR3 is TGTGCCAGTAGTATAACCGCGGGAGAGCTGTTTTTT.

The gene calls are TRBV20-1 and TRBJ1-4; TRBD1 is a possible D gene (5 bases). The CDR3 consists of 11 residues. Germline V gene sequence: CDR1 DFQATT, CDR2 SNEGSKA (reference sequence). Trimming shortened V by 8 bases and J by 7 bases, and 11 bases separated the two germline ends. CDR3 in DNA: TGCAGTCCTTCGGGGGGTGAAAAACTGTTTTTT. Protein sequence: CSPSGGEKLFF.

The chain has TRBV6-2 or TRBV6-3 and TRBJ1-5; TRBD1 is a possible D gene (5 bases). CDR1 is MNHEY and CDR2 is SVGEGT in the germline V gene. CDR3 length equals 14 residues. Trimming left V 3 bases short and J 3 bases short, with 9 bases between. The CDR3 is CASSYSGNNQPQHF. The CDR3 region has the DNA TGTGCCAGCAGTTATTCAGGGAACAATCAGCCCCAGCATTTT.

The rearrangement joins TRBV27 to TRBJ1-3; tentatively, D is TRBD1 (6 bases). Germline CDR1 is MNHEY and CDR2 is SMNVEV (reference sequence). This CDR3 has 16 residues. The V gene lost 4 bases and the J gene lost 2 bases, with 15 bases spanning the gap. CDR3 coding DNA: TGTGCCAGCAGTTACGGGGCGGGGGGCGCTGGAAACACCATATATTTT. It encodes CASSYGAGGAGNTIYF.

Judged by abundance, this clonotype is medium-sized. The CDR3 nucleotides are TGTGCCACCAGAACCCCACAGGGGGCGCGTGTCTACACCTTC. Amino acid sequence: CATRTPQGARVYTF. The chain employs TRBV15 and TRBJ1-2; TRBD1 agrees at 9 bases. Germline CDR1 and CDR2: LNHNV and YYDKDF (reference sequence). The CDR3 length is 14 residues. The trim removed 6 bases at V and 10 bases at J, leaving 12 bases unmatched.

The gene calls are TRBV7-9 and TRBJ1-4; D gene ambiguous. This CDR3 is built from 14 residues. From germline, CDR1 is SEHNR and CDR2 FQNEAQ (reference sequence). Trimming removed 2 bases from V and 7 bases from J, with 11 bases in between. The CDR3 nucleotides are TGTGCCAGCAGCTTAAATCTTGAGGTTGAAAAACTGTTTTTT. Amino acid sequence: CASSLNLEVEKLFF. The variable domain in full, completed from reference TRBV7-9 and TRBJ1-4, reads DTGVSQNPRHKITKRGQNVTFRCDPISEHNRLYWYRQTLGQGPEFLTYFQNEAQLEKSRLLSDRFSAERPKGSFSTLEIQRTEQGDSAMYLCASSLNLEVEKLFFGSGTQLSVL.